Each of the 19 T cell receptor beta chains below was sequenced from the same sample in a study of radiotherapy plus CTLA-4 blockade in lung cancer. Assay used: immunoSEQ multiplex PCR; TCRdb lists only in-frame clones, some missing. Of fewer than 75,000 clones in the sample, roughly 84% were seen once. This specimen was peripheral blood, taken from a patient treated with radiotherapy plus ipilimumab. The receptor set was obtained from a human donor with non-small cell lung cancer that progressed on radiotherapy plus ipilimumab.

The rearrangement joins TRBV28 to TRBJ1-3; tentatively, D is TRBD1 (6 bases). Trimming left V 6 bases short and J 0 bases short, with 12 bases between. The CDR3 has 15 residues. Germline CDR1 is MDHEN and CDR2 is SYDVKM. The CDR3, as DNA: TGTGCCAGCAGGCCGCAGGGGAACTCTGGAAACACCATATATTTT. This sequence encodes CASRPQGNSGNTIYF.

The chain is built from TRBV5-4 and TRBJ2-7, with 13 positions matching TRBD2. The germline gives CDR1 SGHNT, CDR2 YYREEE (reference sequence). Trimming cost V 4 bases and J 1 base; bases outside gene matches: 5. CDR3 size: 16 residues. The CDR3 DNA is TGTGCCAGCAGCGGACTAGCGGGAGCACTTTCCTACGAGCAGTACTTC. Translation gives CASSGLAGALSYEQYF.

The rearrangement joins TRBV28 to TRBJ2-7; 7 nucleotides match TRBD1. Germline loops: CDR1 MDHEN, CDR2 SYDVKM. The J segment lost 1 base and the V segment lost 6 bases, leaving 6 bases of the junction unmatched. CDR3 size: 14 residues. Here the CDR3 reads CASRGQDRSYEQYV. CDR3 DNA sequence: TGTGCCAGCAGGGGTCAGGACAGGTCCTACGAGCAGTACGTC.

V is TRBV6-5 and J is TRBJ2-5; 8 nucleotides match TRBD1. The length of the CDR3 is 14 residues. CDR1 is MNHEY, CDR2 SVGAGI, per germline. The V gene end was trimmed by 2 bases and the J gene end by 4 bases; junction bases not matched to a gene: 3. For the CDR3, the DNA is TGTGCCAGCAGTTACGTTGGGACAGGAGAGACCCAGTACTTC. Amino acids: CASSYVGTGETQYF.

V gene TRBV6-6 combines with J gene TRBJ2-2; a weak D match, TRBD1 (5 bases). Germline loops: CDR1 MNHNY, CDR2 SVGAGI (reference sequence). Between the trimmed V and J ends, which lost 5 bases and 1 base, there was a span of 11 bases. The CDR3 totals 15 residues. In DNA form, the CDR3 reads TGTGCCAGCAGTGTGCTTACAGGGAACACCGGGGAGCTGTTTTTT. Protein product: CASSVLTGNTGELFF.

The chain combines TRBV10-1 with TRBJ1-5; the match to TRBD1 covers 9 bases. J was trimmed by 5 bases and V by 3 bases; bases with no gene match: 5. Germline V lookup: CDR1 WNHNN, CDR2 SYGVQD (reference sequence). The CDR3 spans 15 residues. The DNA of the CDR3 is TGCGCCAGCAGTGACTATAGGGACAGGGATCAGCCCCAGCATTTT. Its translation is CASSDYRDRDQPQHF.

V and J are TRBV30 and TRBJ2-7; tentatively, D is TRBD2 (6 bases). CDR1 is GTSNPN and CDR2 is SVGIG in the germline V gene (reference sequence). This CDR3 spans 15 amino acids. The V end lost 3 bases, the J end lost 5 bases, and 20 bases lay between the germline ends. The CDR3 nucleotides are TGTGCCTGGAGGATATGGCGGGGAGGTAACCACGAGCAGTACTTC. As protein: CAWRIWRGGNHEQYF. Combining the CDR3 with reference TRBV30 and TRBJ2-7 gives the whole variable domain SQTIHQWPATLVQPVGSPLSLECTVEGTSNPNLYWYRQAAGRGLQLLFYSVGIGQISSEVPQNLSASRPQDRQFILSSKKLLLSDSGFYLCAWRIWRGGNHEQYFGPGTRLTVT.

This chain links TRBV11-2 with TRBJ2-3, with 11 nucleotides matching TRBD2. The germline V gene has CDR1 SGHAT and CDR2 FQNNGV. Losses at the gene ends were 5 bases for V and 1 base for J; bases not matched to a gene: 5. This CDR3 contains 16 residues. CDR3 amino acids: CASSPSGRPGTDTQYF. CDR3 DNA: TGTGCCAGCAGCCCTAGCGGGAGGCCTGGCACAGATACGCAGTATTTT.

The chain links TRBV5-6 to TRBJ2-7; 10 nucleotides agree with TRBD1. Germline V gene data show CDR1 as SGHDT and CDR2 as YYEEEE. With 0 bases clipped from V and 3 bases from J, the junction kept 6 bases outside the gene matches. The CDR3 extends over 16 amino acids. In DNA, the CDR3 is TGTGCCAGCAGCTTGGTTGGGACAGGGGAGATCTACGAGCAGTACGTC. Amino acids: CASSLVGTGEIYEQYV.

J is TRBJ2-3 and V is TRBV29-1; 7 bases align to TRBD2. Germline CDR1 is SQVTM and CDR2 is ANQGSEA. CDR3 length: 13 amino acids. The V gene end was trimmed by 6 bases and the J gene end by 4 bases; junction bases not matched to a gene: 7. The CDR3 loop reads CSVGGSSADTQYF. The CDR3 coding sequence is TGCAGCGTGGGGGGGAGCTCCGCAGATACGCAGTATTTT.

The gene calls are TRBV6-6 and TRBJ1-1, with D possibly being TRBD1 (5 bases). The V gene's germline CDR1 is MNHNY and CDR2 SVGAGI (reference sequence). Trimming removed 0 bases at V and 1 base at J, with 12 bases between. The CDR3 loop spans 16 amino acids. The CDR3 nucleotides are TGTGCCAGCAGTTACTCGTCCCCAGGGAGGAACACTGAAGCTTTCTTT. It translates to CASSYSSPGRNTEAFF.

This chain uses TRBV28 with TRBJ1-5; the D gene is possibly TRBD1 (5 bases). Germline CDR1 reads MDHEN; CDR2 reads SYDVKM. V gave up 4 bases and J gave up 4 bases, with 14 bases separating them. This CDR3 is 15 amino acids long. CDR3 residues: CASSSGHLRNQPQHF. The DNA of the CDR3 is TGTGCCAGCAGTTCAGGGCACCTTAGGAATCAGCCCCAGCATTTT.

The rearrangement joins TRBV5-6 to TRBJ1-3, with 7 bases identical to TRBD1. Germline CDR1 SGHDT, CDR2 YYEEEE. Trimming took 3 bases from V and 4 from J; bases not matched to a gene: 7. This CDR3 contains 15 residues. The CDR3 region is CASSSTGNGGNTIYF. CDR3 bases: TGTGCCAGCAGCTCGACAGGGAATGGGGGAAACACCATATATTTT.

V gene TRBV30 combines with J gene TRBJ1-1; D unresolved. V lost 2 bases and J lost 3, with 10 bases in between. The CDR3 is 13 residues long. CDR1 is GTSNPN and CDR2 is SVGIG in the germline V gene (reference sequence). The CDR3 sequence is CAWSSLRDTEAFF. The DNA of the CDR3 is TGTGCCTGGAGTTCATTACGGGACACTGAAGCTTTCTTT.

The rearrangement links TRBV28 to TRBJ1-5; 10 bases agree with TRBD1. Germline assignment: CDR1 MDHEN and CDR2 SYDVKM. This CDR3 comprises 16 residues. Unmatched junction bases numbered 12, after V lost 7 bases and J lost 6 bases. The CDR3 reads CASNPPGTGVPQPQHF. The CDR3 DNA reads as TGTGCCAGCAATCCCCCCGGGACAGGGGTACCTCAGCCCCAGCATTTT. Variable domain in full (rest from reference TRBV28 and TRBJ1-5): DVKVTQSSRYLVKRTGEKVFLECVQDMDHENMFWYRQDPGLGLRLIYFSYDVKMKEKGDIPEGYSVSREKKERFSLILESASTNQTSMYLCASNPPGTGVPQPQHFGDGTRLSIL.

The rearrangement links TRBV7-9 to TRBJ2-7; TRBD2 matches 7 bases. From germline, CDR1 is SEHNR and CDR2 FQNEAQ (reference sequence). CDR3 size: 12 residues. V was pared by 6 bases and J by 6 bases, with 5 bases of the junction left unmatched. CDR3 loop: CASSRLAGEQYV. The CDR3 coding sequence is TGTGCCAGCAGTCGACTAGCAGGCGAGCAGTACGTC.

The genes are TRBV30 and TRBJ2-2; 9 nucleotides line up with TRBD1. The V gene's germline CDR1 is GTSNPN and CDR2 SVGIG (reference sequence). The CDR3 length is 14 residues. J was trimmed by 4 bases and V by 6 bases; bases with no gene match: 6. The CDR3 spells CACTGTGFTGELFF. CDR3 sequence (DNA): TGTGCCTGCACCGGGACAGGGTTCACCGGGGAGCTGTTTTTT. The variable domain in full, completed from reference TRBV30 and TRBJ2-2, reads SQTIHQWPATLVQPVGSPLSLECTVEGTSNPNLYWYRQAAGRGLQLLFYSVGIGQISSEVPQNLSASRPQDRQFILSSKKLLLSDSGFYLCACTGTGFTGELFFGEGSRLTVL.

The chain couples TRBV28 to TRBJ1-2; maybe TRBD1 (6 bases). The V end was cut by 7 bases, the J end by 4 bases, with 19 bases between. The CDR3 is 15 amino acids. In germline, CDR1 is MDHEN, CDR2 SYDVKM. The CDR3 DNA follows: TGTGCCAGCACCTCCCGGACAGTACCTCTCTATGGCTACACCTTC. Translating gives CASTSRTVPLYGYTF.

The chain uses TRBV5-1 and TRBJ2-3; 12 bases agree with TRBD2. This CDR3 spans 18 amino acids. Germline V gene lookup returns CDR1 SGHRS and CDR2 YFSETQ. Trimming removed 4 bases from V and 0 bases from J; junction bases left unmatched: 9. The CDR3: CASSGRLAGGISTDTQYF. DNA for the CDR3: TGCGCCAGCAGCGGGAGGCTAGCGGGAGGGATTAGCACAGATACGCAGTATTTT.